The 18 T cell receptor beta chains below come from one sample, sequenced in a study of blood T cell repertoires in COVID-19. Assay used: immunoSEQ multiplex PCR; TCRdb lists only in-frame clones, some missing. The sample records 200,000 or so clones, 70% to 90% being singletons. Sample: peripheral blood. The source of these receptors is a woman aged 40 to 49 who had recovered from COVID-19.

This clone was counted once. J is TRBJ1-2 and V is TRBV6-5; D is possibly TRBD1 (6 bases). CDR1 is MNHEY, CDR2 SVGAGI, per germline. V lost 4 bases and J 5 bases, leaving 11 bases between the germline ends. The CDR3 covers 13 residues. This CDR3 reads CASSSRDNYGYTF. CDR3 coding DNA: TGTGCCAGCAGTTCCCGGGACAATTATGGCTACACCTTC.

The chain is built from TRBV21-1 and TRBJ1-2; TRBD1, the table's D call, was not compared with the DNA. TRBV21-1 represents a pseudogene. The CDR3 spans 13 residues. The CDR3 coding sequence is TGTGCCAGCTTAGACAGGACTAACTATGGCTACACCTTC. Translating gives CASLDRTNYGYTF.

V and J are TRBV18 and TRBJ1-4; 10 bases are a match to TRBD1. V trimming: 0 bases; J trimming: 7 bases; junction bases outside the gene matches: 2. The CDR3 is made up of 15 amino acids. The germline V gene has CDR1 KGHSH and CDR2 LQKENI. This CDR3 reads CASSPPGQGVEKLFF. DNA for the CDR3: TGTGCCAGCTCACCACCTGGACAGGGGGTTGAAAAACTGTTTTTT.

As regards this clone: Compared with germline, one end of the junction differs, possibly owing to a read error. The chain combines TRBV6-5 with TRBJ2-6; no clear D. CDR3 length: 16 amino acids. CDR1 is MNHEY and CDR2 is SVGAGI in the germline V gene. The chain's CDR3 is CASSYSIDSGANVLTF. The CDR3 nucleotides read TGTGCTAGCAGTTACTCGATAGATTCTGGGGCCAACGTCCTGACTTTC.

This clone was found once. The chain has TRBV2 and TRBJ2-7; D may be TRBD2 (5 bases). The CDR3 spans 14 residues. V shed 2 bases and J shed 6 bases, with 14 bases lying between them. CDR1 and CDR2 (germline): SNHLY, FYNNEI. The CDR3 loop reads CASSEWSSRGEQYF. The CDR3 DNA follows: TGTGCCAGCAGTGAATGGTCTAGTCGGGGCGAGCAGTACTTC.

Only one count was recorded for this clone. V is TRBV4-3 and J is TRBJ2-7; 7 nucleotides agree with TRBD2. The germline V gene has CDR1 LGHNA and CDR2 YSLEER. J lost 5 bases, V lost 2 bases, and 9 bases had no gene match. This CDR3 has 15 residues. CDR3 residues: CASSQTGGWRNEQYF. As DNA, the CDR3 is TGCGCCAGCAGCCAAACGGGAGGCTGGCGCAACGAGCAGTACTTC.

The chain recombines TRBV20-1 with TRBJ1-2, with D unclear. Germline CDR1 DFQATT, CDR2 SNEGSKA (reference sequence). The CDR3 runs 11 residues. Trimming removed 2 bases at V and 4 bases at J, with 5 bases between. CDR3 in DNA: TGCAGTGCTAGAATAGCCTATGGCTACACCTTC. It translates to CSARIAYGYTF.

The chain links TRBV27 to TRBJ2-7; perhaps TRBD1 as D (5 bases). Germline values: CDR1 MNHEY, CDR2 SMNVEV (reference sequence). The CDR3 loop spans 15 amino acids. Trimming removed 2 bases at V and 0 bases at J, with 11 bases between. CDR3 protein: CASSLRSGRSYEQYF. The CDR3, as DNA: TGTGCCAGCAGTTTAAGGTCAGGGCGCTCCTACGAGCAGTACTTC.

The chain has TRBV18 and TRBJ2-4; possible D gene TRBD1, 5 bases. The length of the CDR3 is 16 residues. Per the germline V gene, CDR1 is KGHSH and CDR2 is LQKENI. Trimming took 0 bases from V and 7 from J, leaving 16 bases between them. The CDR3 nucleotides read TGTGCCAGCTCACCACCGACAGCCCGGAGTCGGAACATTCAGTACTTC. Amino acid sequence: CASSPPTARSRNIQYF.

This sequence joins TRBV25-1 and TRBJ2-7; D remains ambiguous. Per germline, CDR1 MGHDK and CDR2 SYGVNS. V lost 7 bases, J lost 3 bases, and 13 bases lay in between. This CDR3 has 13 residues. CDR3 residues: CASIMQCLYEQYF. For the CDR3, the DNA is TGTGCCAGCATAATGCAGTGCCTCTACGAGCAGTACTTC.

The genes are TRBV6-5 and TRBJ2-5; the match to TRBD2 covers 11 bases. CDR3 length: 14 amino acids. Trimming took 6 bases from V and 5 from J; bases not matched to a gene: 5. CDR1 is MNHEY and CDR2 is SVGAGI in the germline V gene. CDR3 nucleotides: TGTGCCAGCAGGGGACTAGCGGTTGATGAGACCCAGTACTTC. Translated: CASRGLAVDETQYF.

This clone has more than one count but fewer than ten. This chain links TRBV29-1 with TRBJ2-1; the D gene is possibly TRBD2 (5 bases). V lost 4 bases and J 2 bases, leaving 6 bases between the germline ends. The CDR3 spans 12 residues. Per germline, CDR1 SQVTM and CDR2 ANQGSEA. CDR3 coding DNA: TGCAGCGTTGTACTAGCCTACAATGAGCAGTTCTTC. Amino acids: CSVVLAYNEQFF.

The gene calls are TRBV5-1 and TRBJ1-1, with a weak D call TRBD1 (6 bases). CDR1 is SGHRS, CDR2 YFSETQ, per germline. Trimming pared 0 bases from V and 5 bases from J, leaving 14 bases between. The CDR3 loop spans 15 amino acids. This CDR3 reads CASSLVRGARTEAFF. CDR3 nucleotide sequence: TGCGCCAGCAGCTTGGTGCGGGGGGCAAGGACTGAAGCTTTCTTT.

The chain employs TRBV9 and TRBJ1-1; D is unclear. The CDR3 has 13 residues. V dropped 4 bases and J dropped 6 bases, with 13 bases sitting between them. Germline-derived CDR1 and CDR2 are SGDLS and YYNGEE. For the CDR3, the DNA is TGTGCCAGCAGCAGAGAGGTAAGCGCTGAAGCTTTCTTT. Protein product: CASSREVSAEAFF.

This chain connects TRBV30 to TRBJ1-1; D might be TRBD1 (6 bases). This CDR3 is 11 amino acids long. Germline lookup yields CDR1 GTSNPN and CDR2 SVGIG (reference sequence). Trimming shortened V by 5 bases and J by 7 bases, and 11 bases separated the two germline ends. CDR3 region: CAWVGTIEAFF. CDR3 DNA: TGTGCCTGGGTGGGGACAATTGAAGCTTTCTTT.

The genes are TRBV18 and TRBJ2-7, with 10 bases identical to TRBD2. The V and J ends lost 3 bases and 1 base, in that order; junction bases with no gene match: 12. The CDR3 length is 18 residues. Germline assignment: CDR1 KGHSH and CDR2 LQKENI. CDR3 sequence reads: CASSPTSGLAANSYEQYF. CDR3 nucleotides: TGTGCCAGCTCACCGACCAGCGGACTAGCGGCAAATTCCTACGAGCAGTACTTC.

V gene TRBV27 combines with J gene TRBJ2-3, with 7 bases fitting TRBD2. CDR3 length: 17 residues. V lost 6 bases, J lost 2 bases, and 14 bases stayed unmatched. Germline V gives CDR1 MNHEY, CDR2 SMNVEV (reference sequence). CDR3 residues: CASRNRLGGSITDTQYF. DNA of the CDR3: TGTGCCAGCAGGAACAGATTGGGCGGGAGCATCACAGATACGCAGTATTTT.

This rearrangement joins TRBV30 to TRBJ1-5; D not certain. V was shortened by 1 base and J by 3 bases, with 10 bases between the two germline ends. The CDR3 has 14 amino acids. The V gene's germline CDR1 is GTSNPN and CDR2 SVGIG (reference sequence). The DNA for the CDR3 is TGTGCCTGGAGTGCCCGACTATACAATCAGCCCCAGCATTTT. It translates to CAWSARLYNQPQHF.